The source of this TCR beta chain is a study of CXCR3-negative and CXCR3-positive naive CD8 T cells. The CDR3 extends over 15 amino acids. Germline CDR1 MNHEY, CDR2 SVGAGI. Note on this clonotype: Its antigen is not known.

Investigators sorted each CD8+ T cell subset in triplicate, taking hundreds of thousands of cells each time. The authors gated naive CD8+ T cells as CD45RO-CCR7+CD27+CD95-. Through 5' RACE with UMI labels, the TRB cDNA libraries were prepared. From its re-call of the 5' RACE reads, TCRdb lists each CDR3 protein once, without DNA. This sample's clone table lists some 150,000 distinct CDR3 sequences. General study findings and limits: Partially decreased CXCR3 expression was recorded after cryopreservation, and fresh PBMCs were used in most assays. With respect to TRBV-TRBJ usage, naive CXCR3-negative and CXCR3-positive cells were similar; memory differed. The study found more hydrophobic TRB CDR3s in CXCR3-positive naive cells than in CXCR3-negative naive cells.

The source is a human donor in good health. Some clones in this sample may be carry-over from other donors' samples. The V and J genes are TRBV6-5 and TRBJ2-7; TCRdb names TRBD2, which stays unverified in the absence of DNA. Material for sequencing was naive CXCR3+ CD8+ T cells from blood. Subset described: CD45RO-CCR7+CD27+CD95- naive CD8+ T cells expressing CXCR3 (TNR3+). The CDR3 here is CASSYLGRSSDEQYF.